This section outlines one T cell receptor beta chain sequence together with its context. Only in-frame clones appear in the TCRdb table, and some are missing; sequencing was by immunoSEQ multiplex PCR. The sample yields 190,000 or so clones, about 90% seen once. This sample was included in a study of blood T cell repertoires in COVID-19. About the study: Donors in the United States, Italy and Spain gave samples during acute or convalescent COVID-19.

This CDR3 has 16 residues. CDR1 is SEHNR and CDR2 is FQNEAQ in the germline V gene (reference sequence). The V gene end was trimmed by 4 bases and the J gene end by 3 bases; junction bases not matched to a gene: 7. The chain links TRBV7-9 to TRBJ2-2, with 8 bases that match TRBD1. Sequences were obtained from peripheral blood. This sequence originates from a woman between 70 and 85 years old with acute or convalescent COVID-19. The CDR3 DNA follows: TGTGCCAGCAGCTACCGGACAGGGAAGTACACCGGGGAGCTGTTTTTT. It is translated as CASSYRTGKYTGELFF.